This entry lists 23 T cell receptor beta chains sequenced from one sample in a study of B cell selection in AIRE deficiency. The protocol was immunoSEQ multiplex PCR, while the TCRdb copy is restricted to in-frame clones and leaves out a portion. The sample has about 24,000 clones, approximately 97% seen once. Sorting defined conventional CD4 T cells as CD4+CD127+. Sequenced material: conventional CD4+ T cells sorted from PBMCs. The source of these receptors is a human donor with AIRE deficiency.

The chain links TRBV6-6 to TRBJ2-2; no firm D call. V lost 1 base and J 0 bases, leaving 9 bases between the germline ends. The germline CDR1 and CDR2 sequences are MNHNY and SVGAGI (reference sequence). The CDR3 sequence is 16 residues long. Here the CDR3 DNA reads TGTGCCAGCAGTTACTGGGGAAACGCGAACACCGGGGAGCTGTTTTTT. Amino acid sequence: CASSYWGNANTGELFF.

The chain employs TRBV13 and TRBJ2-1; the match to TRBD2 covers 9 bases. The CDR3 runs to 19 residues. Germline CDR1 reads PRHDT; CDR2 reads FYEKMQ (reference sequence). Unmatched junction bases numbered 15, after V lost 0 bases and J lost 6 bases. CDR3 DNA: TGTGCCAGCAGCTTAGGCCTAATACTGGCGGGAGGGACCTTCAATGAGCAGTTCTTC. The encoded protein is CASSLGLILAGGTFNEQFF.

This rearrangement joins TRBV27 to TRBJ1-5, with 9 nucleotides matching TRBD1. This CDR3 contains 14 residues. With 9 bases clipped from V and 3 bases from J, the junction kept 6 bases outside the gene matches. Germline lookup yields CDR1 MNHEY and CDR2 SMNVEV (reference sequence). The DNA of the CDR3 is TGTGCCAGTAGCCGGGACAGGGTCAATCAGCCCCAGCATTTT. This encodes CASSRDRVNQPQHF.

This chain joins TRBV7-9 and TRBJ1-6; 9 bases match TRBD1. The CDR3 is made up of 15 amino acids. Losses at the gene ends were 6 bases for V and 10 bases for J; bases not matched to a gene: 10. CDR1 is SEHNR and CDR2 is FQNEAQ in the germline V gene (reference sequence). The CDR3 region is CASSRTGTGRSPLHF. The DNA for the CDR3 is TGTGCCAGCAGTCGAACCGGGACAGGGAGATCACCCCTCCACTTT.

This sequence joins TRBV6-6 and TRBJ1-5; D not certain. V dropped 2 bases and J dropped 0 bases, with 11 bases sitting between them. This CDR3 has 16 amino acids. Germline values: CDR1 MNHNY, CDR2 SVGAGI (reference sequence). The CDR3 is CASSYLGSDSNQPQHF. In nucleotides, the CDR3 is TGTGCCAGCAGTTACCTGGGCAGCGATAGCAATCAGCCCCAGCATTTT.

The CDR3 DNA reads TGTGCCAGCAGCTTCTGGAATACTGAAGCTTTCTTT. Its translation: CASSFWNTEAFF. The chain combines TRBV7-9 with TRBJ1-1; D call uncertain. Looked up from germline, CDR1 is SEHNR and CDR2 is FQNEAQ (reference sequence). The CDR3 consists of 12 residues. The ends were cut back, 3 bases at V and 5 bases at J, with 7 bases in the middle.

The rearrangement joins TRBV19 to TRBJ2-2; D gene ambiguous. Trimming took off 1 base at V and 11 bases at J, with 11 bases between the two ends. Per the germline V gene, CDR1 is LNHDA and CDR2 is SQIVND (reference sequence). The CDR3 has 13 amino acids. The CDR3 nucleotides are TGTGCCAGTAGTATAGGTTTTGGGGTTGAGCTGTTTTTT. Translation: CASSIGFGVELFF.

The CDR3 region is CASRLAGSREETQYF. CDR3 DNA: TGTGCCAGCAGACTAGCGGGAAGTAGGGAAGAGACCCAGTACTTC. The chain employs TRBV6-6 and TRBJ2-5; 10 bases map to TRBD2. This CDR3 has 15 amino acids. V gave up 6 bases and J gave up 3 bases; unmatched junction bases: 7. CDR1 is MNHNY and CDR2 is SVGAGI in the germline V gene (reference sequence).

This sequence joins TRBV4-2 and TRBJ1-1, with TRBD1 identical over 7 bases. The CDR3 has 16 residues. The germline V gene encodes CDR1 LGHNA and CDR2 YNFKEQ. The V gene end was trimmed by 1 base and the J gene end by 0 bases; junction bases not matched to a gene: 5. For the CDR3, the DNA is TGTGCCAGCAGCCAAGGGGACAGAATCATGAACACTGAAGCTTTCTTT. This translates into CASSQGDRIMNTEAFF.

The CDR3 here is CASRPTTGTGGTYEQYF. CDR3 sequence (DNA): TGTGCCAGCAGACCAACCACCGGGACAGGGGGGACCTACGAGCAGTACTTC. The rearrangement links TRBV27 to TRBJ2-7; 11 bases are a match to TRBD1. This CDR3 region has 17 residues. The V gene's germline CDR1 is MNHEY and CDR2 SMNVEV (reference sequence). The trim removed 6 bases at V and 2 bases at J, leaving 12 bases unmatched.

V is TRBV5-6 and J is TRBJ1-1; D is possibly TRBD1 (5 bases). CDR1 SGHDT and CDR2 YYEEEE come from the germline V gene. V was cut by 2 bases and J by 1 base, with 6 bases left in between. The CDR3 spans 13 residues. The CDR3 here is CASSFGGNTEAFF. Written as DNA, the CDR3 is TGTGCCAGCAGCTTCGGGGGGAACACTGAAGCTTTCTTT. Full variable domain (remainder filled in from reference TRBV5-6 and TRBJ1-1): DAGVTQSPTHLIKTRGQQVTLRCSPKSGHDTVSWYQQALGQGPQFIFQYYEEEERQRGNFPDRFSGHQFPNYSSELNVNALLLGDSALYLCASSFGGNTEAFFGQGTRLTVV.

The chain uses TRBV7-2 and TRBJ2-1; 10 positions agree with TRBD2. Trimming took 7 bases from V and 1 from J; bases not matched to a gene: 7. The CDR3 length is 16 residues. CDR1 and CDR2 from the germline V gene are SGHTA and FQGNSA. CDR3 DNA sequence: TGTGCCAGCATCCTAGCGGGAGTCAAATCCTACAATGAGCAGTTCTTC. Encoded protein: CASILAGVKSYNEQFF.

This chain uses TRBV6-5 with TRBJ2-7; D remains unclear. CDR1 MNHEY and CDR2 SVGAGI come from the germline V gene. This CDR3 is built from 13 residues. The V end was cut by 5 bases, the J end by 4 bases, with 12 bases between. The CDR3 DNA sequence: TGTGCCAGCAGTCCACTTTCGGATTACGAGCAGTACTTC. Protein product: CASSPLSDYEQYF.

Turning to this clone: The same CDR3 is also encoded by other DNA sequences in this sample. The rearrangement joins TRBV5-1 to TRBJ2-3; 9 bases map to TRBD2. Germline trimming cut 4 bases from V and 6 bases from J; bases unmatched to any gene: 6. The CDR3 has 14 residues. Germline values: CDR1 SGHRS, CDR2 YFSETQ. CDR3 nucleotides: TGCGCCAGCAGCCCGGGACTAGCAGGCGATACGCAGTATTTT. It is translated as CASSPGLAGDTQYF.

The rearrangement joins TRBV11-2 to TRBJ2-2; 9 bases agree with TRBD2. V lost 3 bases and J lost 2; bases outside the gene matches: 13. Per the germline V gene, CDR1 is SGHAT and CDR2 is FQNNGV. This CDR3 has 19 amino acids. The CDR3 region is CASSFRRSGRVLNTGELFF. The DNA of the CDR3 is TGTGCCAGCAGCTTCCGCCGTAGCGGGAGAGTTCTCAACACCGGGGAGCTGTTTTTT.

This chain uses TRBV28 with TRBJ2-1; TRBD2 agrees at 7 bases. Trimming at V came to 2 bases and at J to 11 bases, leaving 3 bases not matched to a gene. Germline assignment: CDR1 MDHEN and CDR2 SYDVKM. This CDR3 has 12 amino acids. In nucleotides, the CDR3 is TGTGCCAGCAGTTTACGGACTAGTAAGCAGTTCTTC. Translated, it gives CASSLRTSKQFF.

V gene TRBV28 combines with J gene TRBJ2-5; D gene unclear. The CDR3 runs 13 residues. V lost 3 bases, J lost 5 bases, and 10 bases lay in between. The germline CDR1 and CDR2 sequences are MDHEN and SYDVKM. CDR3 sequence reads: CASSLEFRETQYF. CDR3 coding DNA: TGTGCCAGCAGTTTGGAGTTTCGGGAGACCCAGTACTTC. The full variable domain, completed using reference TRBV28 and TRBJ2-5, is DVKVTQSSRYLVKRTGEKVFLECVQDMDHENMFWYRQDPGLGLRLIYFSYDVKMKEKGDIPEGYSVSREKKERFSLILESASTNQTSMYLCASSLEFRETQYFGPGTRLLVL.

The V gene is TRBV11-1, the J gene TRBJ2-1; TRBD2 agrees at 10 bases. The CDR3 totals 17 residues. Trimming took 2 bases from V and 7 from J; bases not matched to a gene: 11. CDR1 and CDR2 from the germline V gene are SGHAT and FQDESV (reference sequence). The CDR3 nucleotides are TGTGCCAGCAGCTTAAGTCTGTCTAGCGGGAGTGGTAATGAGCAGTTCTTC. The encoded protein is CASSLSLSSGSGNEQFF.

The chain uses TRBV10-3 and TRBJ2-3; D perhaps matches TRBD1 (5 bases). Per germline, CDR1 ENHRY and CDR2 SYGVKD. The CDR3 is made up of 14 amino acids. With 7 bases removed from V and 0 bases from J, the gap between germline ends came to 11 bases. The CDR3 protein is CAIMQGPSTDTQYF. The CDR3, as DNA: TGTGCCATCATGCAGGGTCCCAGCACAGATACGCAGTATTTT.

CDR3 nucleotides: TGTGCCATCAGTGAACAGGGAGGACACTACGAGCAGTACTTC. This codes for CAISEQGGHYEQYF. The rearrangement uses TRBV10-3 and TRBJ2-7; tentatively, D is TRBD1 or TRBD2 (6 bases each). The CDR3 contains 14 residues. V lost 3 bases to trimming and J lost 3 bases, with 12 bases between them. Germline values: CDR1 ENHRY, CDR2 SYGVKD.

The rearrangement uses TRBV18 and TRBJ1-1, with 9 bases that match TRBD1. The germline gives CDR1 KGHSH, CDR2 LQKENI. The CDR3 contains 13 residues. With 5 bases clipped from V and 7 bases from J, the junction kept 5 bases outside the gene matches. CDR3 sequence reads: CASSITGGVEAFF. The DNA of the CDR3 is TGTGCCAGCTCAATCACAGGGGGCGTTGAAGCTTTCTTT. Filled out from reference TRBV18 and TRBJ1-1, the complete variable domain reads NAGVMQNPRHLVRRRGQEARLRCSPMKGHSHVYWYRQLPEEGLKFMVYLQKENIIDESGMPKERFSAEFPKEGPSILRIQQVVRGDSAAYFCASSITGGVEAFFGQGTRLTVV.

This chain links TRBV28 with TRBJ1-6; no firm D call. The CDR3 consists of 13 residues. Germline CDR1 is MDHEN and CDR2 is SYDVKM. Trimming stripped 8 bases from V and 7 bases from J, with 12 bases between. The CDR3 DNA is TGTGCCAGCCAAGGACCGGTAAATTCACCCCTCCACTTT. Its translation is CASQGPVNSPLHF.

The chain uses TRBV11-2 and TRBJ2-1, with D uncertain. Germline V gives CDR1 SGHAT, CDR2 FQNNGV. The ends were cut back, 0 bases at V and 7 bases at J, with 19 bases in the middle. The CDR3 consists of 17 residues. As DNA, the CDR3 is TGTGCCAGCAGCTTAGATCAAACGGGCCACCCCGCGAATGAGCAGTTCTTC. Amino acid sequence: CASSLDQTGHPANEQFF.